This section outlines one TCR beta chain sequence together with its context. The antigen is unknown. One junction end disagrees with the germline gene, perhaps due to a read error. The CDR3 is 15 residues long. From germline, CDR1 is SGHNT and CDR2 YENEEA. This sample is drawn from a study of OX40 agonist ivuxolimab in advanced cancers. At the level of the study: Head and neck, renal cell, melanoma or hepatocellular carcinoma were the cancers that dose-escalation patients had. Anti-PD-1, anti-PD-L1 or anti-CTLA-4 therapy given earlier was allowed, and approximately 40% had some. Overall study findings and caveats: In CD8+ T cells, expanded clones were on average more numerous than in CD4+. In the 0.1 to 3.0 mg/kg range, CD4+ and CD8+ blood T cells had expanded clonally by week 6.

TCRdb's copy holds only in-frame clones and misses some; the assay was immunoSEQ multiplex PCR. The repertoire includes approximately 58,000 clones, 70% to 90% of them detected once, and less than 0.85% sits in the top ten. This TCR was sampled from an adult with an advanced solid tumor such as melanoma, head and neck, liver or kidney cancer. The sequenced sample was CD4+ or CD8+ T cells sorted from blood, obtained in a trial of the OX40 agonist ivuxolimab. The V and J genes are TRBV11-3 and TRBJ2-1, with D possibly being TRBD1 (5 bases). The CDR3 sequence: CASSLGQGPYYEQFF. In DNA form, the CDR3 reads TGTGCCAGCAGCTTAGGCCAGGGTCCCTACTATGAGCAGTTCTTC.